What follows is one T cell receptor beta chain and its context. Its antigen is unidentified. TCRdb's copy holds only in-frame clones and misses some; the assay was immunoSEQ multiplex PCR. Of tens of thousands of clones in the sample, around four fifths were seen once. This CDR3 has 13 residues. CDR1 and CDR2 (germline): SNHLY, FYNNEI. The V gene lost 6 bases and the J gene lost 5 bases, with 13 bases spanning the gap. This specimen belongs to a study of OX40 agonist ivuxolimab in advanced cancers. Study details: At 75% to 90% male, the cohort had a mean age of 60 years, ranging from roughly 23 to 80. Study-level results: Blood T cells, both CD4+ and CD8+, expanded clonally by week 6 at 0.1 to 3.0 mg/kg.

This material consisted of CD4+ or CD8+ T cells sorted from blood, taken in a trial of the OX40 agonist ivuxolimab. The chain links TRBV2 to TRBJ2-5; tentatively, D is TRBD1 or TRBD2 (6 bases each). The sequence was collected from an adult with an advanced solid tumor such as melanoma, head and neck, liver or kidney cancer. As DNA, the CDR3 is TGTGCCAGCAGACCGGGGGCGGGGGAGACCCAGTACTTC. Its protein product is CASRPGAGETQYF. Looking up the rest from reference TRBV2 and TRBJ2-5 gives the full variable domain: EPEVTQTPSHQVTQMGQEVILRCVPISNHLYFYWYRQILGQKVEFLVSFYNNEISEKSEIFDDQFSVERPDGSNFTLKIRSTKLEDSAMYFCASRPGAGETQYFGPGTRLLVL.